This T cell receptor beta chain is drawn from a study of blood T cell repertoires in COVID-19 (dated by TCRdb to 2018 to 2020). Regarding the research as a whole: Collaborator samples came from the United States, Italy and Spain and covered acute and convalescent phases of COVID-19. HLA class I and class II types, where available, came from metadata supplied by the sample provider rather than from assay-based typing. The repertoires were released in a freely available public database meant as a resource for research on the immune response to SARS-CoV-2. The material from the prospective study consisted of cDNA or gDNA derived from T cells, B-cell-depleted T cells, or PBMCs. Nearly every sample came with metadata listing a de-identified subject ID, COVID-19 status, age in years and sex. Samples came from the ongoing ImmuneRACE study (first 160 participants) plus 1,254 subjects from 6 global collaborators. Subjects who had been exposed to COVID-19, were actively infected with it, or had recovered from it provided the deeply sampled blood TCRbeta repertoires that made up the dataset.

Points on this clone: Its antigen specificity is not known. One base away there is no much larger clone; base qualities are not given.

Results the study describes overall, beyond this receptor: The amount of clinical and demographic metadata varied by source and participant and was provided uncurated.

TCRbeta CDR3 regions were amplified from genomic DNA by means of the immunoSEQ Assay, a bias-controlled multiplex PCR. In the source study's methods: The number of nucleated cells in each sample was estimated by amplification of reference gene primers within the assay. To quantify the absolute abundance of each unique TCRbeta CDR3 rearrangement, sequence reads were collapsed and filtered. For each sample, productive Simpson clonality was calculated by taking the square root of Simpson's diversity index across productive rearrangements. TCRdb limited this immuneACCESS table to in-frame rearrangements with V and J called. A share of clones is missing; checked studies link under half to unresolved V genes, and the rest is unexplained. The V and J calls and the clone size are those of that table, but D and trimming were determined from the DNA. In this sample the table shows some 62,000 clones, more than 80% of which occur a single time. The ten largest make up 15% to 20% of the sample.

The germline V gene (reference sequence) gives CDR1 as MNHNY and CDR2 as SVGAGI. Inclusive of the bounding cysteine and phenylalanine, the CDR3 is 12 residues long. Of the read, only the CDR3 DNA is kept; its 36 bases are in frame from base 1. V is cut by 7 bases and J by 3 bases, and the space between the germline ends is 7 bases. In Seattle, one collaborating source enrolled patients while the infection was active and tracked those patients longitudinally over the course of disease. Whole blood was collected in K2EDTA tubes by collaborating institutions according to the institutions' own protocols. For TCRbeta analysis, collaborators shipped samples as frozen whole blood, isolated PBMCs, or DNA extracted from either of those sample types.

This sequence was found in a woman between 55 and 75 years old with COVID-19, enrolled during active disease. Sequencing was performed on peripheral blood. The rearrangement combines TRBV6-6 with TRBJ1-3; the D gene is not confidently resolved. The DNA sequence reads TGTGCCAGCACCCCCTTTGGAAACACCATATATTTT. The resulting protein is CASTPFGNTIYF.